A selection of T cell receptor beta chains follows, all from one sample in a study of blood T cell repertoires in COVID-19. Generated by immunoSEQ multiplex PCR, the TCRdb table keeps only in-frame clones and is missing some. Of roughly 13,000 clones in the sample, 85% to 90% were seen once. Sequencing was carried out using peripheral blood. These receptors came from a human donor in a cohort sampled during active COVID-19. The CDR3 runs from the conserved cysteine through the conserved F or W. The D gene is left open where the match is weak. Not every row has a clone size; where given, it reads once, few, many or a size class.

NA	NA	TRBV6-5	TRBJ2-5	CASSLPGQETQYF	TGTGCCAGCAGTTTGCCAGGGCAAGAGACCCAGTACTTC
few	NA	TRBV21-1	TRBJ2-7	CASTQGSGRTPYEQYF	TGTGCCAGCACCCAGGGTAGCGGGAGAACCCCCTACGAGCAGTACTTC
NA	NA	TRBV29-1	TRBJ1-1	CSVTLHGDTEAFF	TGCAGCGTAACACTTCACGGGGACACTGAAGCTTTCTTT
NA	NA	TRBV11-1	TRBJ1-4	CASSSSGATNEKLFF	TGTGCCAGCAGCTCTTCAGGGGCAACTAATGAAAAACTGTTTTTT
NA	TRBD1	TRBV19	TRBJ1-3	CASSIIKGTGASGNTIYF	TGTGCCAGTAGTATCATCAAGGGGACAGGGGCCTCTGGAAACACCATATATTTT
NA	NA	TRBV2	TRBJ1-4	CASSDTGGTNEKLFF	TGTGCCAGCAGTGACACGGGAGGGACTAATGAAAAACTGTTTTTT
NA	TRBD2	TRBV28	TRBJ2-1	CASSRLAGAQGNEQFF	TGTGCCAGCAGTCGCCTAGCGGGAGCCCAGGGGAATGAGCAGTTCTTC
NA	TRBD2	TRBV30	TRBJ2-2	CAWRYSGATGELFF	TGTGCCTGGAGGTATAGCGGGGCCACCGGGGAGCTGTTTTTT
NA	TRBD1	TRBV5-4	TRBJ2-3	CASSRGPGQGTDTQYF	TGTGCCAGCAGCAGGGGACCGGGACAGGGCACAGATACGCAGTATTTT
NA	TRBD2	TRBV5-1	TRBJ2-3	CASSEGGPGTDTQYF	TGCGCCAGCAGCGAGGGAGGGCCGGGGACAGATACGCAGTATTTT
NA	NA	TRBV6-5	TRBJ2-7	CASSYSLGFGSYEQYF	TGTGCCAGCAGTTATTCGCTAGGATTCGGCTCCTACGAGCAGTACTTC
once	TRBD1	TRBV2	TRBJ1-1	CASQGATEAFF	TGTGCCAGCCAGGGGGCAACTGAAGCTTTCTTT
NA	NA	TRBV5-8	TRBJ2-3	CASSLGGANTDTQYF	TGTGCCAGCAGCTTGGGCGGGGCCAACACAGATACGCAGTATTTT
few	TRBD1	TRBV6-5	TRBJ1-5	CASSRTGGSQPQHF	TGTGCCAGCAGTAGGACAGGGGGCAGTCAGCCCCAGCATTTT